This TCR beta chain was identified in a study of shared clonotypes between healthy human individuals. Measured with immunoSEQ multiplex PCR; TCRdb has only the in-frame clones, and not every one. The sample carries about 2 million clones, about 95% recorded once. Naive CD8 cells lacked CD45RO, underwent positive selection for CCR7 and left out terminally differentiated effector memory CD45RA+ cells. This CDR3 comprises 15 residues. Deletions cut 3 bases from V and 4 bases from J, with 13 bases between. Germline loops: CDR1 SNHLY, CDR2 FYNNEI. The TCR sequence derives from a man aged 18 to 30 in good health. The chain is built from TRBV2 and TRBJ1-5; possible D gene TRBD1, 5 bases. The sequenced sample consisted of naive CD8+ T cells sorted from blood. CDR3 region: CASSDWQGGNQPQHF. DNA of the CDR3: TGTGCCAGCAGTGATTGGCAGGGTGGAAATCAGCCCCAGCATTTT.